The 9 T cell receptor beta chains below were found in one sample sequenced in a study of vaccination effects on CD4 cells after COVID-19. These receptors lack a known antigen. Clones were sequenced by immunoSEQ multiplex PCR, and TCRdb holds only the in-frame ones, with some missing. The sample contains tens of thousands of clones, around 74% of which appear only once. Culture lasted roughly 9 days before CD4+ T cell isolation. Sometime from March through December 2020, the person acquired a SARS-CoV-2 infection that PCR confirmed. Either the BNT162b2 or mRNA-1273 vaccine was given to participants in two doses. Sequenced here: CD4+ T cells from PBMCs cultured without peptide, sampled after COVID-19 vaccination. These receptors were obtained from a human donor who had a prior SARS-CoV-2 infection.

The V call is TRBV27, the J call TRBJ1-1, with D unclear. The CDR3 has 14 residues. The germline V and J ends were trimmed by 5 bases and 1 base, with 11 bases remaining between them. Germline loops: CDR1 MNHEY, CDR2 SMNVEV (reference sequence). CDR3 sequence: CASSRLVGNTEAFF. The CDR3 DNA reads TGTGCCAGCAGTAGATTGGTCGGGAACACTGAAGCTTTCTTT.

This clone occurred a few times. CDR3 sequence reads: CASSPKTGFGGYTF. CDR3 DNA sequence: TGTGCCAGCAGTCCTAAGACAGGGTTCGGGGGCTACACCTTC. The genes are TRBV7-8 and TRBJ1-2; 7 bases are shared with TRBD1. The CDR3 covers 14 residues. Germline V gives CDR1 SGHVS, CDR2 FQNEAQ. With 6 bases clipped from V and 8 bases from J, the junction kept 12 bases outside the gene matches.

This clone was observed a single time. The gene calls are TRBV4-1 and TRBJ1-3; 8 bases fit TRBD1. This CDR3 contains 18 residues. CDR1 MGHRA and CDR2 YSYEKL come from the germline V gene. The ends lost 10 bases at V and 7 bases at J; junction bases unmatched: 24. The CDR3 protein is CAITKERDQGALRNTIYF. CDR3 bases: TGCGCCATCACAAAAGAACGAGACCAGGGGGCTTTGAGGAACACCATATATTTT.

This clone was observed a handful of times. V usage is TRBV2 and J usage is TRBJ2-7, with D uncertain. The CDR3 is 11 amino acids. In germline, CDR1 is SNHLY, CDR2 FYNNEI. V lost 6 bases and J 6 bases, leaving 9 bases between the germline ends. The CDR3 is CASRTWSEQYF. The DNA of the CDR3 is TGTGCCAGCAGGACTTGGAGCGAGCAGTACTTC. The variable domain in full, completed from reference TRBV2 and TRBJ2-7, reads EPEVTQTPSHQVTQMGQEVILRCVPISNHLYFYWYRQILGQKVEFLVSFYNNEISEKSEIFDDQFSVERPDGSNFTLKIRSTKLEDSAMYFCASRTWSEQYFGPGTRLTVT.

The table lists this clone with a few counts. The rearrangement links TRBV3-1 (or the pseudogene TRBV3-2) to TRBJ1-6; no clear D. The germline V gene encodes CDR1 LGHDT and CDR2 YNNKEL (reference sequence). The CDR3 runs to 15 residues. With 0 bases removed from V and 6 bases from J, the gap between germline ends came to 9 bases. The CDR3, as DNA: TGTGCCAGCAGCCAAGACGACTCGACTAATTCACCCCTCCACTTT. It yields the protein CASSQDDSTNSPLHF.

The genes are TRBV5-1 and TRBJ2-5; 7 positions agree with TRBD1. This CDR3 comprises 14 residues. Per germline, CDR1 SGHRS and CDR2 YFSETQ. Trimming at V came to 3 bases and at J to 7 bases, leaving 9 bases not matched to a gene. CDR3 protein: CASSYGQASGTQYF. As DNA, the CDR3 is TGCGCCAGCAGCTACGGACAGGCGTCGGGGACCCAGTACTTC.

Here the CDR3 DNA reads TGTGCCAGCAGCTTAGTGGGACAGGCCGGGGAGCTGTTTTTT. Its translation is CASSLVGQAGELFF. J is TRBJ2-2 and V is TRBV7-3, with 8 bases that match TRBD1. V shed 2 bases, J shed 6 bases, and the junction held 2 bases outside the gene matches. The germline V gene has CDR1 SGHTA and CDR2 FQGTGA. CDR3 length: 14 residues.

The chain couples TRBV3-1 (or the pseudogene TRBV3-2) to TRBJ1-5; D is possibly TRBD1 (5 bases). Germline V gene data show CDR1 as LGHDT and CDR2 as YNNKEL (reference sequence). With 1 base removed from V and 0 bases from J, the gap between germline ends came to 10 bases. The CDR3 loop spans 16 amino acids. CDR3 residues: CASSQGTGYSNQPQHF. In nucleotides, the CDR3 is TGTGCCAGCAGCCAAGGCACAGGTTATAGCAATCAGCCCCAGCATTTT.

The chain combines TRBV15 with TRBJ1-3, with D perhaps matching TRBD1 (6 bases). There are 15 residues in the CDR3. The germline V gene encodes CDR1 LNHNV and CDR2 YYDKDF (reference sequence). Trimming took off 5 bases at V and 0 bases at J, with 11 bases between the two ends. CDR3 coding DNA: TGTGCCACCAGCTACGGACAGATCTCTGGAAACACCATATATTTT. This encodes CATSYGQISGNTIYF.